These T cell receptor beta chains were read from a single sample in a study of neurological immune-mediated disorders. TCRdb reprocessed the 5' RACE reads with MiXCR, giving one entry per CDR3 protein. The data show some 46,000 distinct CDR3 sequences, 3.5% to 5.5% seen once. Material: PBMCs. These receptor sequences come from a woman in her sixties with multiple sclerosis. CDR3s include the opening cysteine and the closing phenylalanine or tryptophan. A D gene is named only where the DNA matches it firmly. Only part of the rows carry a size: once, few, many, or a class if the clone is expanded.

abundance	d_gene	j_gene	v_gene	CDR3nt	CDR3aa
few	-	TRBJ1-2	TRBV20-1	TGCAGTGCTAGTTTTGGCTACACCTTC	CSASFGYTF
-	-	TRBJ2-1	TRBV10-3	TGTGCCATCAGTGAGATGGGGAGTGAGCAGTTCTTC	CAISEMGSEQFF
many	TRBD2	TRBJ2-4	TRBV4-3	TGCGCCAGCAGCCAAGGCGCTAGCGGGAGAAACATTCAGTACTTC	CASSQGASGRNIQYF
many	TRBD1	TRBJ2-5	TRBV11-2	TGTGCCAGCAGCTTAGGAACGGGACAGATAGAGACCCAGTACTTC	CASSLGTGQIETQYF
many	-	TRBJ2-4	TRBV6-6	TGTGCCAGCAGTTACCCTACAGGAAACATTCAGTACTTC	CASSYPTGNIQYF
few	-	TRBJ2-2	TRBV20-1	TGCAGTGCTGTCAACCTAGATAACACCGGGGAGCTGTTTTTT	CSAVNLDNTGELFF
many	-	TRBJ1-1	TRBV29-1	TGCAGCGCTCTACAGATCCCTGGCACTGAAGCTTTCTTT	CSALQIPGTEAFF
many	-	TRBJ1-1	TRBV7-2	TGTGCCAGCAGCGGCACAGGGTGGAGCACTGAAGCTTTCTTT	CASSGTGWSTEAFF
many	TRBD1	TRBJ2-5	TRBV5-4	TGTGCCAGCAGCTTCGGACAGGGAGAGACCCAGTACTTC	CASSFGQGETQYF
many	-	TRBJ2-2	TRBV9	TGTGCCAGCAGCCCACACACCGGGGAGCTGTTTTTT	CASSPHTGELFF
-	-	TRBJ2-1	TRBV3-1	TGTGCCAGCAGCTGGGGGGTCGGCAATGAGCAGTTCTTC	CASSWGVGNEQFF
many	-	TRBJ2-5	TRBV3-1	TGTGCCAGCAGCCAAGATGTGTGGAAGTACTTC	CASSQDVWKYF
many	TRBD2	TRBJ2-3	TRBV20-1	TGCAGTGCTCCAACTACTAGCGGGAGGGGATGGAATACGCAGTATTTT	CSAPTTSGRGWNTQYF
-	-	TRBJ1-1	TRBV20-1	TGCAGGGCCGGTAAACCGAACACTGAAGCTTTCTTT	CRAGKPNTEAFF
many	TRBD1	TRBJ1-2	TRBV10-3	TGTGCCATCAGGACGGAAGCATCGGACAGGGGGAGCTATGGCTACACCTTC	CAIRTEASDRGSYGYTF
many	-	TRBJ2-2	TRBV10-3	TGTGCCATCAGTGAGTCGACAGTGAACACCGGGGAGCTGTTTTTT	CAISESTVNTGELFF
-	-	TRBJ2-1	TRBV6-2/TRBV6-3	TGTGCCAGCAGTCCCGGGACGAGATACAATGAGCAGTTCTTC	CASSPGTRYNEQFF
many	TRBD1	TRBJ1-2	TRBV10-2	TGCGCCAGCAGCCTCGCGGGACAGGGGGCGACCGGCTACACCTTC	CASSLAGQGATGYTF
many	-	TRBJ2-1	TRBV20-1	TGCAGTGCAGCAGAGAGTCGGTTCTTC	CSAAESRFF
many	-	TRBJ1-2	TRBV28	TGTGCCCATTGGTCCCTAGCAGACTATGGCTACACCTTC	CAHWSLADYGYTF
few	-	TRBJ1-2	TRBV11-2	TGTGCCAGCAGCTTAGATATTGTGAGGGGTGGCGGCTACACCTTC	CASSLDIVRGGGYTF
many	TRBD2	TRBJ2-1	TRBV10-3	TGTGCCATCAGTGAGGCGCGGGAGGCCTACAATGAGCAGTTCTTC	CAISEAREAYNEQFF
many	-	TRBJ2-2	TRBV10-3	TGTGCCATCACCACTACCGGGGAGCTGTTTTTT	CAITTTGELFF
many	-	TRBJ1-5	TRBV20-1	TGCAGTGCTAGAACCGTGAAGGGTAGTCAGCCCCAGCATTTT	CSARTVKGSQPQHF
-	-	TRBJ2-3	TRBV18	TGTGCCGGTCGACCCCGGGAATACACAGATACGCAGTATTTT	CAGRPREYTDTQYF
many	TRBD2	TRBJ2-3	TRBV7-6	TGTGCCAGCAGGGGACTAGCGGGTTTATACGATACGCAGTATTTT	CASRGLAGLYDTQYF